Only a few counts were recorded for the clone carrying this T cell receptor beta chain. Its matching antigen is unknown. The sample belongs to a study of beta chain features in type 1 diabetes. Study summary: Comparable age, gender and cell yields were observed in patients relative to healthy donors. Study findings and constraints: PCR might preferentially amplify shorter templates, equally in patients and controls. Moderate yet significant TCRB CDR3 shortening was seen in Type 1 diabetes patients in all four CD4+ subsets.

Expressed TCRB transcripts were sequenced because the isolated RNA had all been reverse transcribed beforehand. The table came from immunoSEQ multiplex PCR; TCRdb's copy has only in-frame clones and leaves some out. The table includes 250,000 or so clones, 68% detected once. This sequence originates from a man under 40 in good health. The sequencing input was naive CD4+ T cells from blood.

As DNA, the CDR3 is TGCAGCGTCGCTTTCAGTAGACTAGCGAGCACAGATACGCAGTATTTT. Translation gives CSVAFSRLASTDTQYF. The gene calls are TRBV29-1 and TRBJ2-3; 8 bases are a match to TRBD2. The CDR3 extends over 16 amino acids. V gave up 6 bases and J gave up 0 bases; unmatched junction bases: 11. In germline, CDR1 is SQVTM, CDR2 ANQGSEA.